This T cell receptor beta chain was captured by sequencing in a study of OX40 agonist ivuxolimab in advanced cancers. Study details: Intravenous ivuxolimab at 0.01 to 10 mg/kg was given to patients every 2 weeks.

TCRdb keeps only in-frame clones here, not all; method: immunoSEQ multiplex PCR. Of 65,000 to 95,000 clones listed, around 92% are singletons. The CDR3 loop spans 16 amino acids. Trimming took 1 base from V and 5 from J, leaving 17 bases between them. Germline V CDR1 and CDR2: SGHAT, FQNNGV. The chain recombines TRBV11-2 with TRBJ2-5; D is unresolved. The TCR originated in an adult with an advanced solid tumor such as melanoma, head and neck, liver or kidney cancer. This specimen consisted of CD4+ or CD8+ T cells sorted from blood, obtained in a trial of the OX40 agonist ivuxolimab. The CDR3 loop is CASSLALSSRRETQYF. The CDR3 DNA reads TGTGCCAGCAGCTTAGCCCTCTCTAGTAGGCGGGAGACCCAGTACTTC.